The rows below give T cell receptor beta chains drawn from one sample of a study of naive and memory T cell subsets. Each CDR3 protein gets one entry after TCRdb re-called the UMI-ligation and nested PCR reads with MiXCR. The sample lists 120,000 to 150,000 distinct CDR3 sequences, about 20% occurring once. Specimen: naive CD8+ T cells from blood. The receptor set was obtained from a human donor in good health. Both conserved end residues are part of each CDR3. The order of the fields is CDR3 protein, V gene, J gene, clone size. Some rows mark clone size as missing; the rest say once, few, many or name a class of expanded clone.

CDR3aa: CASSRANTGELFF
v_gene: TRBV19
j_gene: TRBJ2-2
abundance: -

CDR3aa: CASGLAASTDTQYF
v_gene: TRBV6-2/TRBV6-3
j_gene: TRBJ2-3
abundance: -

CDR3aa: CASSERPETSYNEQFF
v_gene: TRBV2
j_gene: TRBJ2-1
abundance: -

CDR3aa: CASSLDGAEQYF
v_gene: TRBV28
j_gene: TRBJ2-7
abundance: -

CDR3aa: CASWTSGYEQYF
v_gene: TRBV27
j_gene: TRBJ2-7
abundance: -

CDR3aa: CASSLDGRPYEQYF
v_gene: TRBV11-2
j_gene: TRBJ2-7
abundance: few

CDR3aa: CASTTGVYGDTQYF
v_gene: TRBV28
j_gene: TRBJ2-3
abundance: -

CDR3aa: CASSFLDTIAYEQYF
v_gene: TRBV7-2
j_gene: TRBJ2-7
abundance: few

CDR3aa: CASSEKATDYSYEQYF
v_gene: TRBV2
j_gene: TRBJ2-7
abundance: -

CDR3aa: CASWGQENNEQFF
v_gene: TRBV6-5
j_gene: TRBJ2-1
abundance: -

CDR3aa: CATSRDWGGPTDTQYF
v_gene: TRBV15
j_gene: TRBJ2-3
abundance: -

CDR3aa: CSARDKAGLANYGYTF
v_gene: TRBV20-1
j_gene: TRBJ1-2
abundance: few

CDR3aa: CAGKEEADYNEQFF
v_gene: TRBV2
j_gene: TRBJ2-1
abundance: -

CDR3aa: CASSYSISNTEAFF
v_gene: TRBV6-5
j_gene: TRBJ1-1
abundance: -

CDR3aa: CASSLNLPPGARYNEQFF
v_gene: TRBV5-4
j_gene: TRBJ2-1
abundance: -

CDR3aa: CASCPAGGGGETQYF
v_gene: TRBV27
j_gene: TRBJ2-5
abundance: -

CDR3aa: CSARTPGLANILPFSTDTQYF
v_gene: TRBV20-1
j_gene: TRBJ2-3
abundance: -

CDR3aa: CASSTRYENTEAFF
v_gene: TRBV6-5
j_gene: TRBJ1-1
abundance: many

CDR3aa: CASSRTGLGNQPQHF
v_gene: TRBV28
j_gene: TRBJ1-5
abundance: -